Listed below are T cell receptor beta chains from one sample, sequenced in a study of a mutant IDH1 vaccine in newly diagnosed glioma. Sequencing was performed with immunoSEQ multiplex PCR; in TCRdb, only in-frame clones are kept and a portion is missing. This table has about 62,000 clones, roughly 80% appearing once. No cognate antigen is known for these TCRs. The input for sequencing was PBMCs, taken from a glioma patient whose treatment included an IDH1 peptide vaccine. The source is a man aged 25-45 years with glioma. Each CDR3 is given with its conserved first and last residue. A D gene is named only where the DNA matches it firmly. Expanded clones get a size class; other rows say once, few or many, or leave the size out.

-	TRBV29-1	TRBJ2-3	TRBD1	15	CSVGWAGGWADTQYF	TGCAGCGTTGGTTGGGCAGGGGGCTGGGCAGATACGCAGTATTTT
-	TRBV27	TRBJ1-1	-	14	CASSLSVRDTEAFF	TGTGCCAGCAGTTTATCGGTGAGGGACACTGAAGCTTTCTTT
-	TRBV2	TRBJ1-5	-	16	CASTRGRWTDNQPQHF	TGTGCCAGCACCCGGGGTAGGTGGACAGACAATCAGCCCCAGCATTTT
once	TRBV19	TRBJ2-7	-	14	CASSSRDSTYEQYF	TGTGCCAGTAGTTCCCGGGACTCCACCTACGAGCAGTACTTC
-	TRBV7-9	TRBJ2-1	-	16	CASSKGTGSSYNEQFF	TGTGCCAGCAGCAAAGGAACAGGGAGCTCCTACAATGAGCAGTTCTTC
-	TRBV4-2	TRBJ2-7	TRBD1	12	CASSVQGYEQYF	TGTGCCAGCAGCGTACAGGGGTACGAGCAGTACTTC
few	TRBV6-6	TRBJ1-5	-	15	CASIRDGNSNQPQHF	TGTGCCAGCATCCGGGACGGAAATAGCAATCAGCCCCAGCATTTT
-	TRBV11-2	TRBJ2-5	-	14	CASSFRTVLETQYF	TGTGCCAGCAGCTTCAGGACTGTTCTCGAGACCCAGTACTTC
-	TRBV6-1	TRBJ2-1	-	13	CASSEEIPRVQFF	TGTGCCAGCAGTGAAGAAATCCCGCGTGTGCAGTTCTTC
-	TRBV29-1	TRBJ2-1	-	12	CSVSTSGPEQFF	TGCAGCGTAAGTACGTCAGGACCCGAGCAGTTCTTC
-	TRBV6-4	TRBJ2-1	TRBD1	14	CASRSQGAVNEQFF	TGTGCCAGCAGGAGTCAGGGGGCTGTCAATGAGCAGTTCTTC
-	TRBV7-9	TRBJ1-1	TRBD1	16	CASSQMGTGRTSEAFF	TGTGCCAGCAGCCAGATGGGGACAGGTAGAACTTCTGAAGCTTTCTTT
-	TRBV6-5	TRBJ1-6	TRBD1	15	CASSYSRQGDSPLHF	TGTGCCAGCAGTTACTCGCGGCAGGGGGATTCACCCCTCCACTTT
-	TRBV5-1	TRBJ2-3	TRBD2	16	CASSRLAGGITDTQYF	TGCGCCAGCAGCCGACTAGCGGGGGGGATCACAGATACGCAGTATTTT
few	TRBV29-1	TRBJ1-5	TRBD1	13	CSIRQGDNQPQHF	TGCAGCATACGACAGGGGGACAATCAGCCCCAGCATTTT
once	TRBV6-5	TRBJ1-5	TRBD1	14	CASSRTGVGQPQHF	TGTGCCAGCAGTCGGACAGGGGTTGGCCAGCCCCAGCATTTT
-	TRBV29-1	TRBJ2-5	TRBD1	15	CSATPTRTGTETQYF	TGCAGCGCCACCCCGACTCGGACAGGGACCGAGACCCAGTACTTC
-	TRBV9	TRBJ1-6	-	16	CASSALTSSYNSPLHF	TGTGCCAGCAGCGCTCTTACTAGCTCCTATAATTCACCCCTCCACTTT
-	TRBV5-6	TRBJ2-3	TRBD2	18	CASSPGRLMRGITDTQYF	TGTGCCAGCAGCCCCGGGCGGTTAATGCGGGGGATCACAGATACGCAGTATTTT
-	TRBV7-9	TRBJ2-7	-	13	CASTPGLPYEQYF	TGTGCCAGCACCCCCGGGCTTCCCTACGAGCAGTACTTC
once	TRBV6-5	TRBJ2-7	TRBD1	13	CASSLGQGYEQYF	TGTGCCAGCAGTTTGGGACAGGGCTACGAGCAGTACTTC
-	TRBV5-1	TRBJ2-5	TRBD2	18	CASSLALAGGGYQETQYF	TGCGCCAGCAGCTTGGCTCTAGCGGGGGGCGGCTACCAAGAGACCCAGTACTTC
-	TRBV7-8	TRBJ1-5	TRBD1	17	CASSGGTGYFSNQPQHF	TGTGCCAGCAGCGGAGGGACAGGTTACTTTAGCAATCAGCCCCAGCATTTT
-	TRBV5-5	TRBJ2-5	-	16	CASSYPGGLVQETQYF	TGTGCCAGCAGCTACCCCGGGGGGCTTGTCCAAGAGACCCAGTACTTC
-	TRBV19	TRBJ2-5	-	16	CASTPGSRGPSETQYF	TGTGCCAGTACCCCAGGGAGTCGGGGGCCATCGGAGACCCAGTACTTC
-	TRBV7-9	TRBJ1-1	-	15	CASSLNIGVGTEAFF	TGTGCCAGCAGCTTAAATATAGGGGTTGGCACTGAAGCTTTCTTT
-	TRBV28	TRBJ1-1	-	13	CASRVRVGTEAFF	TGTGCCAGCAGGGTACGGGTTGGGACTGAAGCTTTCTTT
-	TRBV19	TRBJ2-5	-	13	CASSPPSKETQYF	TGTGCCAGTAGCCCTCCCTCTAAAGAGACCCAGTACTTC
-	TRBV7-9	TRBJ1-5	TRBD1	15	CASSLGTGAILPQHF	TGTGCCAGCAGCTTAGGGACAGGGGCCATTCTGCCCCAGCATTTT
-	TRBV27	TRBJ2-6	-	12	CASQTGANVLTF	TGTGCCAGTCAAACTGGGGCCAACGTCCTGACTTTC
once	TRBV7-6	TRBJ1-1	-	13	CASSVHWGREAFF	TGTGCCAGCAGTGTCCACTGGGGGCGCGAAGCTTTCTTT
-	TRBV6-1	TRBJ2-7	-	15	CASSEVPSAIYEQYF	TGTGCCAGCAGTGAGGTGCCTAGCGCGATATACGAGCAGTACTTC
-	TRBV30	TRBJ2-2	TRBD1	13	CAWATGGTGELFF	TGTGCCTGGGCTACAGGGGGAACCGGGGAGCTGTTTTTT
once	TRBV2	TRBJ1-2	TRBD1	13	CASSKTGGGGYTF	TGTGCCAGCAGTAAGACAGGGGGCGGCGGCTACACCTTC
-	TRBV6-5	TRBJ1-6	-	16	CASSYSGQGTHSPLHF	TGTGCCAGCAGTTACTCGGGGCAGGGGACACATTCACCCCTCCACTTT
-	TRBV19	TRBJ2-3	-	13	CASSKGRRDTQYF	TGTGCCAGTAGTAAAGGGCGCCGGGATACGCAGTATTTT
-	TRBV2	TRBJ2-7	TRBD1	13	CASNRQGAHEQYF	TGTGCCAGCAACAGACAGGGGGCCCACGAGCAGTACTTC
few	TRBV5-1	TRBJ2-1	TRBD1	16	CASSPVVGTGLNEQFF	TGCGCCAGCAGCCCGGTGGTCGGGACAGGGCTTAATGAGCAGTTCTTC
-	TRBV30	TRBJ2-4	-	15	CAWRQGVRTKNIQYF	TGTGCCTGGAGACAGGGAGTACGAACCAAAAACATTCAGTACTTC
-	TRBV7-9	TRBJ1-6	-	15	CASSLVGATNSPLHF	TGTGCCAGCAGCTTAGTGGGGGCTACTAATTCACCCCTCCACTTT
-	TRBV28	TRBJ2-2	-	15	CASSSPARGTGELFF	TGTGCCAGCAGTTCCCCCGCCAGGGGTACGGGGGAGCTGTTTTTT